This T cell receptor beta chain emerged from a study of cytomegalovirus exposure and HLA in healthy donors. Notes on the study in general: A reported reduction in N-insertions relative to the 666-donor mean was seen in an Asian-associated ancestry cluster in a later analysis. Excluded: some indistinguishable V segments such as TRBV6-2 and TRBV6-3. V- and J-gene trimming of TCR beta was linked (in a later analysis) to a missense DCLRE1C variant. As a later analysis revealed, most CMV-associated TCR beta chains appeared HLA-restricted.

Comment on this clone: Its specificity is not known.

Researchers ran the PCR with 60 Vbeta and 13 Jbeta primers. Measured with immunoSEQ multiplex PCR; TCRdb has only the in-frame clones, and not every one. Seen here are about 100,000 clones, roughly 72% observed once, and the top ten hold roughly 5.4%. V gave up 6 bases and J gave up 2 bases, with 14 bases separating them. The CDR3 runs to 14 residues. Germline CDR1 reads SNHLY; CDR2 reads FYNNEI. Specimen: PBMCs. The origin of this receptor is a woman aged 18-29 years in good health and CMV-seropositive. The chain joins TRBV2 to TRBJ2-7, with D possibly matching TRBD1 (6 bases). The CDR3 loop is CASSAPGDTYEQYF. As DNA, the CDR3 is TGTGCCAGCAGCGCCCCCGGGGACACCTACGAGCAGTACTTC. The variable domain in full, with the rest retrieved from reference TRBV2 and TRBJ2-7, is EPEVTQTPSHQVTQMGQEVILRCVPISNHLYFYWYRQILGQKVEFLVSFYNNEISEKSEIFDDQFSVERPDGSNFTLKIRSTKLEDSAMYFCASSAPGDTYEQYFGPGTRLTVT.